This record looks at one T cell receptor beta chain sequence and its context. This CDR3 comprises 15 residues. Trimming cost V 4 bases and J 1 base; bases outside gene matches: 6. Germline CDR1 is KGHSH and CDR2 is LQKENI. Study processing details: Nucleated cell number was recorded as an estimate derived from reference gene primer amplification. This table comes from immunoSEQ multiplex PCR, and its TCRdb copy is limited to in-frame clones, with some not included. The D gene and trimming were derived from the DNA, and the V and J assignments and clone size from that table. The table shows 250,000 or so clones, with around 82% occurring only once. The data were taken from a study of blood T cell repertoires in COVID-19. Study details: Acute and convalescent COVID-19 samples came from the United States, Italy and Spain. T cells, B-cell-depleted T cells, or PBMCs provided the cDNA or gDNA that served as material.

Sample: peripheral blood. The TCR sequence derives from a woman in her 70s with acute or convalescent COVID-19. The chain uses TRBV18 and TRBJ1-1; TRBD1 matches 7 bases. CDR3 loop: CASSQTRDRNTEAFF. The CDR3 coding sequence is TGTGCCAGCTCACAAACCCGGGACAGGAACACTGAAGCTTTCTTT.